This T cell receptor (beta chain) was retrieved from a study of T cell responses to AZD1222 COVID-19 vaccine. Whole-study findings and limits: Distributed over spike, vaccine-associated CD4 TCRs predominated at 160-218 and 743-854. Spike-specific TCR repertoires showed rising breadth and depth after two AZD1222 doses. Donors skewed white British and female; clonal diversity was possibly underestimated. Repertoire sampling was restricted to post-peak T cell response timepoints.

Germline V gene data show CDR1 as SGHNT and CDR2 as YENEEA. Trimming left V 7 bases short and J 3 bases short, with 13 bases between. This CDR3 contains 13 residues. Profiled with immunoSEQ multiplex PCR; TCRdb holds only in-frame clones, not every one. The sample contains under 200,000 clones, roughly nine tenths of which appear only once. This clone was detected a few times. Its antigen is not known. The chain is built from TRBV11-3 and TRBJ2-7; TRBD2 might be the D (7 bases). This TCR was recovered from an adult who received the MenACWY meningococcal vaccine as a control. The material was peripheral blood, obtained 28 days after the second dose of the MenACWY control vaccine. CDR3 region: CASKGGGNYEQYF. In DNA, the CDR3 is TGTGCCAGCAAGGGAGGGGGAAACTACGAGCAGTACTTC.